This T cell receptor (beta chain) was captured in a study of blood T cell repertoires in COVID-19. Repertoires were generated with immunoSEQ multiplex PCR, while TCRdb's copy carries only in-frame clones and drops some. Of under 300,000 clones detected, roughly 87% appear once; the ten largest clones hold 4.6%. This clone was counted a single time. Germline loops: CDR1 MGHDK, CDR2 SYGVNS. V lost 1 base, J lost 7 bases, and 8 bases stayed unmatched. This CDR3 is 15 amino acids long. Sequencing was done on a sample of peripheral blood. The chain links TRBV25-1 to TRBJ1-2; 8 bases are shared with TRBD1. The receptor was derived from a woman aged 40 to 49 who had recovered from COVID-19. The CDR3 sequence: CASSESGTGGFGYTF. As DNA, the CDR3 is TGTGCCAGCAGTGAATCCGGAACAGGGGGATTTGGCTACACCTTC.